This T cell receptor (beta chain) was observed in a study of shared clonotypes between healthy human individuals. The wider study: Aged 18 to 49, the donors were a couple of women and a few men.

This clone has more than one count but fewer than ten. Unsorted PBMC DNA went through sequencing on ten immunoSEQ deep assay plates. Assay: immunoSEQ multiplex PCR; the TCRdb copy retains only in-frame clones and omits some. The sample contains about 490,000 clones, roughly 85% of which appear only once. The source is a woman aged 40 to 49 in good health. Some clones in this sample may be carry-over from other donors' samples. The specimen was PBMCs.

The CDR3 region is CASSSSRSTESGYTF. The CDR3 DNA reads TGTGCCAGCAGTTCCTCGAGGTCGACAGAGTCTGGCTACACCTTC. The chain employs TRBV7-3 and TRBJ1-2; D might be TRBD1 (5 bases). V was shortened by 6 bases and J by 7 bases, with 21 bases between the two germline ends. CDR3 length: 15 amino acids. Germline V gene data show CDR1 as SGHTA and CDR2 as FQGTGA.